These 27 T cell receptor beta chains were sequenced from one sample in a study of shared clonotypes between healthy human individuals. Profiling relied on immunoSEQ multiplex PCR, and the TCRdb table lists in-frame clones only, not all of them. The sample yields 2 million to 2.5 million clones, 85% to 95% seen once. Positive CCR7 selection of CD45RO-negative cells yielded the naive CD8 cells, and terminally differentiated effector memory CD45RA+ cells were excluded. The sample was naive CD8+ T cells sorted from blood. These TCRs come from a man between 18 and 35 years old in good health.

This chain uses TRBV27 with TRBJ2-4; D perhaps matches TRBD1 (6 bases). Germline loops: CDR1 MNHEY, CDR2 SMNVEV (reference sequence). Deletions cut 6 bases from V and 6 bases from J, with 12 bases between. This CDR3 region has 13 residues. The CDR3 DNA is TGTGCCAGCAGGGGGGCTGGAATAAACATTCAGTACTTC. This encodes CASRGAGINIQYF.

The chain employs TRBV7-8 and TRBJ2-1, with TRBD2 identical over 8 bases. The CDR3 consists of 15 residues. CDR1 is SGHVS and CDR2 is FQNEAQ in the germline V gene. With V trimmed by 2 bases and J by 6 bases, 6 bases remained unmatched. This CDR3 reads CASSLWVLAGNEQFF. The CDR3 DNA is TGTGCCAGCAGCTTATGGGTGCTAGCGGGCAATGAGCAGTTCTTC.

This sequence joins TRBV5-4 and TRBJ1-1; TRBD1 aligns across 7 bases. Germline CDR1 is SGHNT and CDR2 is YYREEE (reference sequence). This CDR3 contains 15 residues. After removal of 5 bases from V and 0 bases from J, the junction contained 7 bases not matched to a gene. The CDR3 loop is CASRQQQGLNTEAFF. The CDR3 coding sequence is TGTGCCAGCAGACAACAACAGGGGTTGAACACTGAAGCTTTCTTT.

Turning to this clone: The same CDR3 arises from other DNA sequences in this sample as well. The V call is TRBV4-1, the J call TRBJ2-7; possibly TRBD1 for D (6 bases). Looked up from germline, CDR1 is MGHRA and CDR2 is YSYEKL. V was trimmed by 4 bases and J by 3 bases, leaving 13 bases between them. The CDR3 is made up of 14 amino acids. The chain's CDR3 is CASSPGQRNYEQYF. As DNA, the CDR3 is TGCGCCAGCAGCCCTGGACAGAGAAACTACGAGCAGTACTTC.

V usage is TRBV5-1 and J usage is TRBJ2-7, with TRBD1 matching over 9 bases. Germline assignment: CDR1 SGHRS and CDR2 YFSETQ. J gave up 4 bases and V 3 bases, and 20 bases lay outside the gene matches. This CDR3 spans 19 amino acids. CDR3: CASSSNHYVPGTGLYEQYF. DNA of the CDR3: TGCGCCAGCAGCTCGAACCATTATGTCCCCGGGACAGGGTTATACGAGCAGTACTTC.

J is TRBJ1-5 and V is TRBV10-3, with 10 bases that match TRBD1. J gave up 3 bases and V 6 bases, and 5 bases lay outside the gene matches. Germline V gene data show CDR1 as ENHRY and CDR2 as SYGVKD. The CDR3 length is 15 residues. The CDR3 coding sequence is TGTGCCATCAGCGATGACAGGGGGCTCAATCAGCCCCAGCATTTT. Translation: CAISDDRGLNQPQHF.

This sequence joins TRBV5-1 and TRBJ2-7, with 9 nucleotides matching TRBD1. CDR1 is SGHRS, CDR2 YFSETQ, per germline. Trimming cost V 4 bases and J 2 bases; bases outside gene matches: 16. The CDR3 extends over 18 amino acids. The CDR3 bases are TGCGCCAGCAGCCCGGACAGGGGCCTACCCACTTGGACCTACGAGCAGTACTTC. Protein: CASSPDRGLPTWTYEQYF.

V and J are TRBV28 and TRBJ1-1, with D tentatively TRBD1 (6 bases). There are 16 residues in the CDR3. The germline V and J ends were trimmed by 4 bases and 3 bases, with 18 bases remaining between them. Germline V gene data show CDR1 as MDHEN and CDR2 as SYDVKM. The CDR3 loop is CASSSSLQGGDTEAFF. The CDR3, as DNA: TGTGCCAGCAGTTCTTCCTTACAGGGAGGGGACACTGAAGCTTTCTTT.

This chain uses TRBV11-2 with TRBJ2-2; TRBD1 matches 7 bases. The CDR3 has 16 amino acids. The trim removed 1 base at V and 4 bases at J, leaving 6 bases unmatched. Germline V gives CDR1 SGHAT, CDR2 FQNNGV. The CDR3 DNA follows: TGTGCCAGCAGCTTAGGAGGGGACAGTTTCACCGGGGAGCTGTTTTTT. It translates to CASSLGGDSFTGELFF.

The chain couples TRBV4-1 to TRBJ2-7; no reliable D call. Germline lookup yields CDR1 MGHRA and CDR2 YSYEKL. The CDR3 is 14 residues long. V was pared by 0 bases and J by 7 bases, with 13 bases between. CDR3 sequence reads: CASSQEDGLGEQYF. The CDR3 DNA reads as TGCGCCAGCAGCCAAGAGGACGGTCTTGGGGAGCAGTACTTC.

The chain has TRBV6-5 and TRBJ2-7, with D possibly TRBD1 on 5 matching bases. CDR1 and CDR2 (germline): MNHEY, SVGAGI. The CDR3 is 14 amino acids. V shed 6 bases and J shed 1 base, with 13 bases lying between them. CDR3 region: CASRLFRDSYEQYF. DNA of the CDR3: TGTGCCAGCAGACTCTTCAGGGATTCCTACGAGCAGTACTTC.

The V call is TRBV27, the J call TRBJ2-3, with D perhaps given as TRBD1 or TRBD2 (6 bases each). V lost 0 bases and J 5 bases, leaving 15 bases between the germline ends. Germline V gene data show CDR1 as MNHEY and CDR2 as SMNVEV (reference sequence). This CDR3 contains 16 residues. CDR3 in amino acids: CASSLSRGAGEDTQYF. The DNA for the CDR3 is TGTGCCAGCAGTTTATCAAGGGGGGCAGGGGAAGATACGCAGTATTTT.

This sequence joins TRBV15 and TRBJ1-1; D might be TRBD1 (5 bases). V dropped 4 bases and J dropped 4 bases, with 10 bases sitting between them. Germline CDR1 and CDR2: LNHNV and YYDKDF (reference sequence). This CDR3 is built from 13 residues. Here the CDR3 reads CATSTSGGTEAFF. CDR3 DNA: TGTGCCACCAGCACAAGCGGGGGCACTGAAGCTTTCTTT.

The chain joins TRBV5-5 to TRBJ2-2; no firm D call. This CDR3 has 12 amino acids. The ends were cut back, 0 bases at V and 5 bases at J, with 2 bases in the middle. Germline V gene data show CDR1 as SGHKS and CDR2 as YYEKEE (reference sequence). The CDR3 DNA reads as TGTGCCAGCAGCTTGGCTACCGGGGAGCTGTTTTTT. Translation gives CASSLATGELFF.

On this clone: This same CDR3 is encoded by further DNA sequences in the sample. The chain links TRBV7-9 to TRBJ2-7; D not certain. The germline gives CDR1 SEHNR, CDR2 FQNEAQ (reference sequence). V was clipped by 2 bases and J by 2 bases, with 4 bases between them. The CDR3 totals 12 residues. The CDR3 sequence is CASSLSPYEQYF. In DNA form, the CDR3 reads TGTGCCAGCAGCTTATCTCCCTACGAGCAGTACTTC.

This clone appeared a single time. In the same sample, other DNA sequences code for this CDR3. The chain couples TRBV28 to TRBJ2-7; a weak D match, TRBD1 (5 bases). V was shortened by 3 bases and J by 0 bases, with 9 bases between the two germline ends. The CDR3 runs 14 residues. Germline-derived CDR1 and CDR2 are MDHEN and SYDVKM. CDR3 in DNA: TGTGCCAGCAGTTTCACAGGTTCCTCCTACGAGCAGTACTTC. Amino acid sequence: CASSFTGSSYEQYF.

This chain uses TRBV4-1 with TRBJ1-6, with D unclear. The CDR3 is 14 amino acids. With 0 bases removed from V and 9 bases from J, the gap between germline ends came to 9 bases. Germline V gene data show CDR1 as MGHRA and CDR2 as YSYEKL. The CDR3 is CASSQDPIRSPLHF. The CDR3 bases are TGCGCCAGCAGCCAAGACCCGATCCGTTCACCCCTCCACTTT.

This rearrangement joins TRBV4-1 to TRBJ1-1; TRBD1 matches 7 bases. The V segment lost 1 base and the J segment 5 bases; nucleotides outside the gene matches: 4. There are 14 residues in the CDR3. Germline values: CDR1 MGHRA, CDR2 YSYEKL. CDR3 in DNA: TGCGCCAGCAGCCAAGGAGGGGGCTTGACTGAAGCTTTCTTT. Protein sequence: CASSQGGGLTEAFF.

The CDR3 DNA follows: TGTGCCAGCAGCTTAGCGCTGGCGGGGGGAATGAACGAGCAGTACTTC. Translation: CASSLALAGGMNEQYF. The rearrangement joins TRBV7-2 to TRBJ2-7; 8 nucleotides line up with TRBD2. The CDR3 sequence is 16 residues long. V lost 0 bases and J lost 5; bases outside the gene matches: 9. Germline assignment: CDR1 SGHTA and CDR2 FQGNSA.

As DNA, the CDR3 is TGTGCCAGCAACCAACTTAGGACAGGGGGGACCGGGGAGCTGTTTTTT. It translates to CASNQLRTGGTGELFF. J is TRBJ2-2 and V is TRBV7-9, with 10 bases matching TRBD1. The CDR3 length is 16 residues. After removal of 7 bases from V and 5 bases from J, the junction contained 10 bases not matched to a gene. Germline values: CDR1 SEHNR, CDR2 FQNEAQ (reference sequence).

The chain uses TRBV12-5 and TRBJ2-4, with TRBD2 matching over 8 bases. CDR1 is LGHNT, CDR2 FRNRAP, per germline. J was trimmed by 0 bases and V by 3 bases; bases with no gene match: 7. The CDR3 loop spans 17 amino acids. This chain's CDR3 is CASGFITGGIAKNIQYF. CDR3 nucleotides: TGTGCTAGTGGTTTTATTACGGGAGGGATAGCCAAAAACATTCAGTACTTC.

V gene TRBV27 combines with J gene TRBJ2-5; the D gene is possibly TRBD2 (6 bases). The germline V and J ends were trimmed by 6 bases and 4 bases, with 18 bases remaining between them. Germline-derived CDR1 and CDR2 are MNHEY and SMNVEV (reference sequence). CDR3 length: 15 amino acids. The CDR3 is CASSYGSYPRETQYF. For the CDR3, the DNA is TGTGCCAGCAGCTACGGGAGTTACCCCCGAGAGACCCAGTACTTC.

The rearrangement links TRBV28 to TRBJ1-3, with D hard to call. Trimming stripped 3 bases from V and 0 bases from J, with 12 bases between. Germline V gene sequence: CDR1 MDHEN, CDR2 SYDVKM. CDR3 length: 16 amino acids. CDR3 DNA sequence: TGTGCCAGCAGTTTCTTCCGACGGAGCTCTGGAAACACCATATATTTT. Its protein is CASSFFRRSSGNTIYF.

This rearrangement joins TRBV27 to TRBJ1-2; TRBD1 agrees at 10 bases. Germline V gene lookup returns CDR1 MNHEY and CDR2 SMNVEV (reference sequence). The trim removed 8 bases at V and 5 bases at J, leaving 11 bases unmatched. CDR3 size: 15 residues. The CDR3 DNA reads as TGTGCCAGCGGCCTGCAGACAGGGGGCTTATATGGCTACACCTTC. Its protein is CASGLQTGGLYGYTF.

Written as DNA, the CDR3 is TGTGCCAGCAGTCCGGACCTGGCGGATACGCAGTATTTT. Its translation is CASSPDLADTQYF. The chain recombines TRBV27 with TRBJ2-3; D remains unclear. The CDR3 totals 13 residues. The V gene lost 5 bases and the J gene lost 6 bases, with 12 bases spanning the gap. The germline V gene encodes CDR1 MNHEY and CDR2 SMNVEV (reference sequence).

The gene calls are TRBV6-1 and TRBJ2-7; 8 nucleotides align to TRBD1. The CDR3 sequence is 13 residues long. The J segment lost 2 bases and the V segment lost 7 bases, leaving 4 bases of the junction unmatched. Germline V gives CDR1 MNHNS, CDR2 SASEGT. The CDR3 protein is CASIRTGTYEQYF. The CDR3 DNA is TGTGCCAGCATCCGGACAGGGACCTACGAGCAGTACTTC.

V gene TRBV10-2 combines with J gene TRBJ2-1; TRBD2 matches 10 bases. Germline values: CDR1 WSHSY, CDR2 SAAADI. The CDR3 sequence is 16 residues long. The junction had 10 bases not matched to a gene; V was cut back by 5 bases and J by 6 bases. This chain's CDR3 is CASSQIAGGLRNEQFF. CDR3 nucleotide sequence: TGCGCCAGCAGTCAAATAGCGGGAGGACTGCGCAATGAGCAGTTCTTC.